The TCR beta chain described here comes from a study of cytomegalovirus exposure and HLA in healthy donors. Study-wide findings and caveats: CMV serostatus stood as the only immune exposure information on hand.

The PCR used 60 Vbeta and 13 Jbeta primers. Generated by immunoSEQ multiplex PCR, the TCRdb table keeps only in-frame clones and is missing some. The sample consists of approximately 140,000 clones, around 78% of them appearing once. The CDR3 spans 12 residues. CDR1 is GTSNPN, CDR2 SVGIG, per germline (reference sequence). V was cut by 0 bases and J by 8 bases, with 10 bases left in between. To note about this clone: Its specificity is unknown.

This TCR was sampled from a woman aged 50 to 60 in good health and CMV-seronegative. Sequencing was carried out using PBMCs. The rearrangement links TRBV30 to TRBJ1-1; possibly TRBD1 for D (6 bases). As DNA, the CDR3 is TGTGCCTGGAGTGTACGCCAGGGGGAAGCTTTCTTT. This codes for CAWSVRQGEAFF. The full variable domain, completed using reference TRBV30 and TRBJ1-1, is SQTIHQWPATLVQPVGSPLSLECTVEGTSNPNLYWYRQAAGRGLQLLFYSVGIGQISSEVPQNLSASRPQDRQFILSSKKLLLSDSGFYLCAWSVRQGEAFFGQGTRLTVV.